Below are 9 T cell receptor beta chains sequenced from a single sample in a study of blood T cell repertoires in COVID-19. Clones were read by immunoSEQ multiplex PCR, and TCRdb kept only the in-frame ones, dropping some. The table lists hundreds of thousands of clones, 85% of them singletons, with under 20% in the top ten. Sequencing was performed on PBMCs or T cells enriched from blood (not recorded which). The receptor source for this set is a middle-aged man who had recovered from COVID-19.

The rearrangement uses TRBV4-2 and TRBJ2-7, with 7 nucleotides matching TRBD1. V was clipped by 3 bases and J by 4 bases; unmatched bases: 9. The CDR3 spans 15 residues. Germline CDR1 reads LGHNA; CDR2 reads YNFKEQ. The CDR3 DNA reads TGTGCCAGCAGCCACACGACAGGGCCCTCTTACGAGCAGTACTTC. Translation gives CASSHTTGPSYEQYF.

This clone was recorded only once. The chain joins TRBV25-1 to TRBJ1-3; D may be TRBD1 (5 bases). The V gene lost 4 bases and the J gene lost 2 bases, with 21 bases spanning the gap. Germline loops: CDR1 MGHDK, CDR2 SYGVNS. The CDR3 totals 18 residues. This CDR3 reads CASSGTDTPPRPGNTIYF. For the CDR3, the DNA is TGTGCCAGCAGTGGAACGGACACCCCTCCACGGCCTGGAAACACCATATATTTT.

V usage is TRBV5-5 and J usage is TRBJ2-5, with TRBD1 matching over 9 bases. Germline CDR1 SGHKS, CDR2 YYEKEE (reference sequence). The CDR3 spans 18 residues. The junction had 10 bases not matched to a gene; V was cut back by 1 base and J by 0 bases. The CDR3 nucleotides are TGTGCCAGCAGCTTGTACGGACAGGGGACTATGTACCAAGAGACCCAGTACTTC. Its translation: CASSLYGQGTMYQETQYF.

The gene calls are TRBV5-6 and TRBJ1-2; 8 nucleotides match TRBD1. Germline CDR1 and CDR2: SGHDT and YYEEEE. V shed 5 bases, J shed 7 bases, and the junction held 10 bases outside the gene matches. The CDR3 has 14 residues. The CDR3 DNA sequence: TGTGCCAGCAGACCGACAGGGGTCCACAGTGGCTACACCTTC. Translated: CASRPTGVHSGYTF.

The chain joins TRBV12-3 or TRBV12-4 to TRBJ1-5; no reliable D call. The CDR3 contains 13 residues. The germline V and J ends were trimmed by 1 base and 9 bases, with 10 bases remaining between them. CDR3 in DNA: TGTGCCAGCAGTTTAGGGATCCTAGGGCCCCAGCATTTT. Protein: CASSLGILGPQHF.

CDR3 sequence (DNA): TGTGCCAGCAGCTTAGGCGGGGTCGGCGAGCAGTACTTC. This translates into CASSLGGVGEQYF. J is TRBJ2-7 and V is TRBV13; D perhaps matches TRBD2 (5 bases). The CDR3 runs to 13 residues. Trimming took off 0 bases at V and 6 bases at J, with 9 bases between the two ends. Germline-derived CDR1 and CDR2 are PRHDT and FYEKMQ (reference sequence).

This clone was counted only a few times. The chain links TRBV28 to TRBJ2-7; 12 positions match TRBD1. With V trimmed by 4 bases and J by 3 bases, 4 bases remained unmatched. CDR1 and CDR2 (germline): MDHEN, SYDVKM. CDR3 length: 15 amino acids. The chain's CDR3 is CASSSWDRGHYEQYF. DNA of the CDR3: TGTGCCAGCAGTTCCTGGGACAGGGGGCACTACGAGCAGTACTTC.

CDR3 in DNA: TGTGCCAGCAGCGGCGCTTCAGGGGTTAGCTCCTACGAGCAGTACTTC. Translating gives CASSGASGVSSYEQYF. The chain has TRBV9 and TRBJ2-7, with D tentatively TRBD1 (6 bases). CDR3 size: 16 residues. CDR1 is SGDLS and CDR2 is YYNGEE in the germline V gene. Between the trimmed V and J ends, which lost 3 bases and 0 bases, there was a span of 16 bases.

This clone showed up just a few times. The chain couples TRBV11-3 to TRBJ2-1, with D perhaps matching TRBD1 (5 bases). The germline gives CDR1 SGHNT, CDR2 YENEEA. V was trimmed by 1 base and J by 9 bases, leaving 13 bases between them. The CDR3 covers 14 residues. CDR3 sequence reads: CASSLGGSSLEQFF. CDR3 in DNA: TGTGCCAGCAGCTTAGGGGGCAGTAGTCTTGAGCAGTTCTTC.